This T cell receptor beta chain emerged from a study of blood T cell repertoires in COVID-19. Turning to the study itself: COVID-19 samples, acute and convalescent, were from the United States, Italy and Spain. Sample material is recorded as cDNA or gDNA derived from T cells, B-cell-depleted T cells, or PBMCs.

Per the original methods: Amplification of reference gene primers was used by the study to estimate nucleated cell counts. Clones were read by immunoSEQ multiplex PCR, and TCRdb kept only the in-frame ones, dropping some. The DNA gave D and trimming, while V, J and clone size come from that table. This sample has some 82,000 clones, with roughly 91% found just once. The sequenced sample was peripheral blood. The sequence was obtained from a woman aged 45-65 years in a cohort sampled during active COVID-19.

The CDR3 loop reads CASSFRTSGKGEETQYF. CDR3 nucleotides: TGTGCCAGCAGCTTTAGGACTAGCGGGAAGGGAGAAGAGACCCAGTACTTC. V is TRBV5-5 and J is TRBJ2-5; 12 bases fit TRBD2. The CDR3 is 17 amino acids. Germline V lookup: CDR1 SGHKS, CDR2 YYEKEE (reference sequence). With V trimmed by 2 bases and J by 3 bases, 8 bases remained unmatched. Looking up the rest from reference TRBV5-5 and TRBJ2-5 gives the full variable domain: DAGVTQSPTHLIKTRGQQVTLRCSPISGHKSVSWYQQVLGQGPQFIFQYYEKEERGRGNFPDRFSARQFPNYSSELNVNALLLGDSALYLCASSFRTSGKGEETQYFGPGTRLLVL.